Included here is one TCR beta chain sequence, with context. Sequenced by immunoSEQ multiplex PCR; TCRdb stores in-frame clones only, minus some. The sample consists of over 15,000 clones, approximately 88% of them appearing once. These data are taken from a study of T cell changes during pregnancy in multiple sclerosis. V was clipped by 5 bases and J by 0 bases; unmatched bases: 5. In germline, CDR1 is SGHVS, CDR2 FQNEAQ. This CDR3 spans 15 amino acids. The chain combines TRBV7-8 with TRBJ2-5; 8 bases agree with TRBD2. The sequence came from a female donor in good health, enrolled as a control in a pregnancy study. The sample in question was CD8+ T cells from peripheral blood mononuclear cells, obtained after pregnancy. CDR3 in DNA: TGTGCCAGCAGCCCACGGGGGGGAGACCAAGAGACCCAGTACTTC. Its translation is CASSPRGGDQETQYF.